The 12 T cell receptor beta chains given below trace back to one sample, sequenced in a study of a mutant IDH1 vaccine in newly diagnosed glioma (dated by TCRdb to the early 2020s). The time point tag for this specimen amounts to: week 5, during vaccination. Each vaccine dose, consisting of 300 ug of a 20-mer mutant IDH1 peptide in Montanide, was administered subcutaneously with topical imiquimod. The library was generated by the immunoSEQ multiplex PCR assay. In TCRdb, the immuneACCESS table is reduced to in-frame sequences with V and J assigned. These tables do not hold every clone; where another copy was compared, an unresolved V gene accounts for under half, and the others remain unexplained. Counted in this sample were 25,000 to 30,000 clones; 70% to 90% of them appeared once. The top ten clonotypes cover roughly 20% of the sample. Their recognized antigens are unknown. The specimen was PBMCs, collected from a glioma patient whose treatment included an IDH1 peptide vaccine. The receptors here all came from a young man with glioma.

The chain couples TRBV6-5 to TRBJ2-7, with 9 bases fitting TRBD2. J gave up 8 bases and V 0 bases, and 5 bases lay outside the gene matches. CDR1 is MNHEY, CDR2 SVGAGI, per germline. The CDR3 spans 14 residues. The CDR3 nucleotides are TGTGCCAGCAGTTACTCTCCTAGCGGGAACCAGCAGTACTTC. It codes for CASSYSPSGNQQYF.

This clone was seen just once. The chain couples TRBV5-1 to TRBJ1-1, with 12 bases aligning to TRBD1. The V gene's germline CDR1 is SGHRS and CDR2 YFSETQ. V shed 5 bases and J 4 bases; nucleotides not matched to a gene: 6. The CDR3 sequence is 15 residues long. CDR3: CASRRDRGRVTEAFF. CDR3 nucleotides: TGCGCCAGCAGACGGGACAGGGGGCGCGTCACTGAAGCTTTCTTT.

This sequence joins TRBV29-1 and TRBJ1-5; D possibly corresponds to TRBD1 (6 bases). Germline lookup yields CDR1 SQVTM and CDR2 ANQGSEA. The CDR3 length is 13 residues. Trimming removed 4 bases at V and 7 bases at J, with 14 bases between. This CDR3 reads CSVVEGGDQPQHF. In DNA, the CDR3 is TGCAGCGTTGTGGAAGGGGGAGACCAGCCCCAGCATTTT.

The V and J genes are TRBV5-5 and TRBJ2-7; D is perhaps TRBD1 (7 bases). Trimming pared 4 bases from V and 2 bases from J, leaving 10 bases between. The germline CDR1 and CDR2 sequences are SGHKS and YYEKEE (reference sequence). This CDR3 is built from 13 residues. CDR3 DNA: TGTGCCAGCAGCGCGGGACAGCCCTACGAGCAGTACTTC. It translates to CASSAGQPYEQYF.

This clone has just one count. The CDR3: CASSPLSGTGGWGYTF. As DNA, the CDR3 is TGTGCCAGCAGCCCTCTCAGCGGGACAGGGGGATGGGGCTACACCTTC. The chain couples TRBV5-6 to TRBJ1-2, with 11 positions matching TRBD1. V lost 4 bases and J lost 8; bases outside the gene matches: 13. This CDR3 region has 16 residues. Germline V gives CDR1 SGHDT, CDR2 YYEEEE. The whole variable domain, remainder taken from reference TRBV5-6 and TRBJ1-2, is DAGVTQSPTHLIKTRGQQVTLRCSPKSGHDTVSWYQQALGQGPQFIFQYYEEEERQRGNFPDRFSGHQFPNYSSELNVNALLLGDSALYLCASSPLSGTGGWGYTFGSGTRLTVV.

The rearrangement links TRBV28 to TRBJ2-7; TRBD1 agrees at 9 bases. Germline-derived CDR1 and CDR2 are MDHEN and SYDVKM. After removal of 6 bases from V and 2 bases from J, the junction contained 2 bases not matched to a gene. The CDR3 covers 13 residues. The CDR3 nucleotides read TGTGCCAGCAGGAGACAGGGGGCCTACGAGCAGTACTTC. This gives the protein CASRRQGAYEQYF.

This clone was detected only a few times. The genes are TRBV6-1 and TRBJ2-2, with D unresolved. CDR1 is MNHNS, CDR2 SASEGT, per germline. This CDR3 comprises 15 residues. Trimming stripped 1 base from V and 4 bases from J, with 10 bases between. CDR3 protein: CASSEGAASTGELFF. The CDR3 DNA is TGTGCCAGCAGTGAAGGGGCAGCCTCCACCGGGGAGCTGTTTTTT.

V is TRBV9 and J is TRBJ2-7; perhaps TRBD1 as D (6 bases). V dropped 4 bases and J dropped 6 bases, with 11 bases sitting between them. The V gene's germline CDR1 is SGDLS and CDR2 YYNGEE. The CDR3 is 12 residues long. Here the CDR3 reads CASSPGALEQYF. The CDR3 DNA sequence: TGTGCCAGCAGCCCAGGGGCTCTCGAGCAGTACTTC.

CDR3 DNA sequence: TGTGCCAGCAGTGAGGAGACAGGGGGGGCTGGCTACACCTTC. It encodes CASSEETGGAGYTF. This chain links TRBV2 with TRBJ1-2; 9 nucleotides agree with TRBD1. The V gene's germline CDR1 is SNHLY and CDR2 FYNNEI. The junction had 6 bases not matched to a gene; V was cut back by 3 bases and J by 7 bases. The CDR3 covers 14 residues.

The CDR3 nucleotides are TGTGCCAGCACCCTTGGGGCTATCTATAGCAATCAGCCCCAGCATTTT. Its protein is CASTLGAIYSNQPQHF. V is TRBV2 and J is TRBJ1-5; TRBD1 might be the D (5 bases). V lost 7 bases to trimming and J lost 0 bases, with 16 bases between them. Germline-derived CDR1 and CDR2 are SNHLY and FYNNEI. The CDR3 is made up of 16 amino acids.

The J gene is TRBJ2-5, the V gene TRBV4-2; 10 bases are a match to TRBD2. CDR3 size: 15 residues. Germline V CDR1 and CDR2: LGHNA, YNFKEQ. The junction had 5 bases not matched to a gene; V was cut back by 0 bases and J by 7 bases. The CDR3 loop is CASSQDRLAGGTQYF. CDR3 nucleotides: TGTGCCAGCAGCCAAGATAGACTAGCGGGTGGGACCCAGTACTTC.

The chain links TRBV7-9 to TRBJ1-1; D not certain. The V end lost 3 bases, the J end lost 1 base, and 6 bases lay between the germline ends. CDR1 and CDR2 from the germline V gene are SEHNR and FQNEAQ (reference sequence). The CDR3 extends over 13 amino acids. The CDR3 loop is CASSFRTNTEAFF. Written as DNA, the CDR3 is TGTGCCAGCAGCTTCAGGACGAACACTGAAGCTTTCTTT.